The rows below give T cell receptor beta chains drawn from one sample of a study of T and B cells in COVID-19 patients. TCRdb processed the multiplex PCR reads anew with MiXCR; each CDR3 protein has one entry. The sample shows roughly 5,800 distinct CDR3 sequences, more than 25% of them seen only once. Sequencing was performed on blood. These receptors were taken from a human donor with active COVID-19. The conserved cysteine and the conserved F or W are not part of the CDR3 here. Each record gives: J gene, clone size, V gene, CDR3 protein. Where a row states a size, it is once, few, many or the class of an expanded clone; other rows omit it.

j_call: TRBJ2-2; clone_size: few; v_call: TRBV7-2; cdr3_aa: ASSLLATGELF
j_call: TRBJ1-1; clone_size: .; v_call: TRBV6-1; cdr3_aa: AISELRPNAEAF
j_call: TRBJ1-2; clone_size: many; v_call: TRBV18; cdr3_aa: ASSPPSTVTNT
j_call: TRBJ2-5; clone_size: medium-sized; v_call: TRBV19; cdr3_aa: ASSTTGANIETQY
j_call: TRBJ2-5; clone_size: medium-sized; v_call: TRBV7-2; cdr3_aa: ASSLGDRIETQY
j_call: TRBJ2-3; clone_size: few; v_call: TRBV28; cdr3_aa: ATDGTGEADTQY
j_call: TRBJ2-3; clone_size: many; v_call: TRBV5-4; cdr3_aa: ASSPGLAGADTQY
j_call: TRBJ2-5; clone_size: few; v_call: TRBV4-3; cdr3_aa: ASSPWTSQETQY
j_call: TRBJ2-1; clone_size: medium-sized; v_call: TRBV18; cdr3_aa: ASSPPDRDEQF
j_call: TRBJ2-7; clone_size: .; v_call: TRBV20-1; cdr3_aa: SATAGGPSYEQY
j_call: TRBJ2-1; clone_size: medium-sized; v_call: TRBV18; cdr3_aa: ASSPLAGGGNEQF